Each of the 6 T cell receptor beta chains below was sequenced from the same sample in a study of glioma-infiltrating T cells. Using RNA template, CDR3s of TCR alpha and beta were amplified with iRepertoire arm-PCR. MiXCR, run by TCRdb on the multiplex PCR reads, gives a single entry per CDR3 protein. The sample yields some 6,200 distinct CDR3 sequences, over 25% seen once. The sample consisted of glioma tissue, nonneoplastic brain tissue, or PBMCs (not recorded which). These receptor sequences come from a human donor with low-grade glioma or glioblastoma, undergoing nonglioma brain surgery, or in good health (not recorded which).

In its sample, this clonotype was seen many times. This rearrangement joins TRBV19 to TRBJ1-5; no reliable D call. The CDR3 loop spans 15 amino acids. Germline V gives CDR1 LNHDA, CDR2 SQIVND (reference sequence). Trimming cost V 1 base and J 1 base, with 8 bases left between them. CDR3 region: CASSIVGLSNQPQHF. CDR3 coding DNA: TGTGCCAGTAGTATAGTGGGTCTCAGCAATCAGCCCCAGCATTTT. The complete variable domain, with remaining parts taken from reference TRBV19 and TRBJ1-5, reads DGGITQSPKYLFRKEGQNVTLSCEQNLNHDAMYWYRQDPGQGLRLIYYSQIVNDFQKGDIAEGYSVSREKKESFPLTVTSAQKNPTAFYLCASSIVGLSNQPQHFGDGTRLSIL.

Many counts were recorded for this clonotype. The chain combines TRBV5-1 with TRBJ2-5; 7 nucleotides line up with TRBD2. This CDR3 contains 14 residues. Germline CDR1 reads SGHRS; CDR2 reads YFSETQ. J lost 3 bases, V lost 0 bases, and 2 bases had no gene match. As DNA, the CDR3 is TGCGCCAGCAGCTTGGGGCGGGAGAAAGAGACCCAGTACTTC. It yields the protein CASSLGREKETQYF.

There are many counts of this clonotype. V is TRBV28 and J is TRBJ2-7; 7 positions agree with TRBD2. J gave up 2 bases and V 4 bases, and 5 bases lay outside the gene matches. CDR1 and CDR2 (germline): MDHEN, SYDVKM. The CDR3 has 14 amino acids. CDR3 sequence reads: CASSSAGTTYEQYF. The CDR3, as DNA: TGTGCCAGCAGTTCCGCCGGGACTACCTACGAGCAGTACTTC.

This clonotype was observed many times. Sequence at one end of the junction differs from germline and may be a read error. The chain combines TRBV5-6 with TRBJ2-5; the D is unclear. The V gene's germline CDR1 is SGHDT and CDR2 YYEEEE. The CDR3 consists of 12 residues. The CDR3 nucleotides read TGTGCCAGCGCCAGCGAGCAAGGGACCCAGTACTTC. Its protein is CASASEQGTQYF.

In its sample, this clonotype ranks as medium-sized. The chain recombines TRBV27 with TRBJ1-3; D is unclear. CDR1 and CDR2 (germline): MNHEY, SMNVEV (reference sequence). CDR3 size: 14 residues. V was shortened by 4 bases and J by 2 bases, with 9 bases between the two germline ends. This CDR3 reads CASSSAGAGNTIYF. CDR3 sequence (DNA): TGTGCCAGCAGTTCGGCGGGAGCTGGAAACACCATATATTTT.

This chain connects TRBV28 to TRBJ1-5, with D unclear. V lost 8 bases to trimming and J lost 8 bases, with 13 bases between them. CDR1 is MDHEN and CDR2 is SYDVKM in the germline V gene. The CDR3 sequence is 12 residues long. The CDR3 is CASRPQSKPQHF. Here the CDR3 DNA reads TGTGCCAGCCGGCCCCAATCGAAGCCCCAGCATTTT.